This entry lists 27 T cell receptor beta chains sequenced from one sample in a study of T cell responses to AZD1222 COVID-19 vaccine. This table comes from immunoSEQ multiplex PCR, and its TCRdb copy is limited to in-frame clones, with some not included. The sample has roughly 90,000 clones; around 85% are singletons. Here the sequenced sample was peripheral blood, taken on day 0 of AZD1222 vaccination. The receptors shown here come from an adult in good health.

This clone is a singleton in its sample. This chain joins TRBV19 and TRBJ2-5; D not resolved. Germline-derived CDR1 and CDR2 are LNHDA and SQIVND (reference sequence). CDR3 length: 12 residues. The V end was cut by 3 bases, the J end by 5 bases, with 7 bases between. In DNA, the CDR3 is TGTGCCAGTAGTATGGTAGGGGAGACCCAGTACTTC. Translating it yields CASSMVGETQYF.

The DNA of the CDR3 is TGTGCCAGCAGTGCCGAGGGATGGACTGAAGCTTTCTTT. This gives the protein CASSAEGWTEAFF. The chain couples TRBV6-4 to TRBJ1-1; no clear D. The CDR3 is 13 residues long. The V end was cut by 4 bases, the J end by 5 bases, with 11 bases between. The germline gives CDR1 MRHNA, CDR2 SNTAGT.

The chain recombines TRBV11-2 with TRBJ2-1, with D tentatively TRBD2 (6 bases). Looked up from germline, CDR1 is SGHAT and CDR2 is FQNNGV. The ends were cut back, 4 bases at V and 10 bases at J, with 20 bases in the middle. This CDR3 spans 15 amino acids. This CDR3 is CASSSPRVGGKEQFF. CDR3 nucleotides: TGTGCCAGCAGCTCCCCACGTGTCGGGGGTAAAGAGCAGTTCTTC.

CDR3 sequence reads: CASSYMNYEQYF. The CDR3 DNA reads TGTGCCAGCAGTTACATGAACTACGAGCAGTACTTC. V is TRBV6-2 or TRBV6-3 and J is TRBJ2-7; D is unclear. V shed 2 bases and J shed 3 bases, with 5 bases lying between them. CDR1 and CDR2 (germline): MNHEY, SVGEGT. The CDR3 spans 12 residues.

V is TRBV12-3 or TRBV12-4 and J is TRBJ1-1; D call uncertain. CDR3 size: 11 residues. The V gene lost 4 bases and the J gene lost 6 bases, with 6 bases spanning the gap. CDR3 sequence (DNA): TGTGCCAGCAGTTCCGGGCCTGAAGCTTTCTTT. Protein product: CASSSGPEAFF.

V gene TRBV6-5 combines with J gene TRBJ1-4; a weak D match, TRBD1 (6 bases). There are 14 residues in the CDR3. V lost 5 bases, J lost 3 bases, and 10 bases lay in between. The germline V gene encodes CDR1 MNHEY and CDR2 SVGAGI. The CDR3 sequence is CASSPGVPNEKLFF. CDR3 sequence (DNA): TGTGCCAGCAGTCCAGGGGTGCCTAATGAAAAACTGTTTTTT.

The J gene is TRBJ2-7, the V gene TRBV4-2; the D gene is possibly TRBD2 (5 bases). The CDR3 runs to 16 residues. V lost 4 bases to trimming and J lost 0 bases, with 16 bases between them. Per the germline V gene, CDR1 is LGHNA and CDR2 is YNFKEQ. Written as DNA, the CDR3 is TGTGCCAGCAGCCCAAGGGCGGGCGATAGCTCCTACGAGCAGTACTTC. Its translation is CASSPRAGDSSYEQYF.

The chain recombines TRBV4-3 with TRBJ2-7; D call uncertain. The V end was cut by 0 bases, the J end by 12 bases, with 12 bases between. CDR3 length: 12 residues. Looked up from germline, CDR1 is LGHNA and CDR2 is YSLEER. The CDR3 coding sequence is TGCGCCAGCAGCCAAGACCCAGTACGGATGTACTTC. Translated, it gives CASSQDPVRMYF.

This clone was recorded only once. This chain links TRBV19 with TRBJ1-4; no definite D call. V was shortened by 2 bases and J by 7 bases, with 8 bases between the two germline ends. Germline V gives CDR1 LNHDA, CDR2 SQIVND (reference sequence). The CDR3 runs 13 residues. This CDR3 reads CASSILWGEKLFF. As DNA, the CDR3 is TGTGCCAGTAGTATATTGTGGGGTGAAAAACTGTTTTTT.

The J gene is TRBJ1-1, the V gene TRBV7-2; 9 bases are a match to TRBD1. The CDR3 consists of 12 residues. Looked up from germline, CDR1 is SGHTA and CDR2 is FQGNSA. V was clipped by 5 bases and J by 10 bases; unmatched bases: 5. DNA of the CDR3: TGTGCCAGCAGCACCGGGACAGGGAGAGCTTTCTTT. This codes for CASSTGTGRAFF.

The chain carries TRBV30 and TRBJ2-3; tentative D call: TRBD1 (6 bases). Trimming removed 5 bases at V and 4 bases at J, with 13 bases between. The germline V gene encodes CDR1 GTSNPN and CDR2 SVGIG (reference sequence). The CDR3 extends over 13 amino acids. The CDR3 loop is CAWDTGSSDTQYF. The CDR3 DNA follows: TGTGCCTGGGACACAGGGAGTTCAGATACGCAGTATTTT.

For the CDR3, the DNA is TGCGCCAGCAGTGAGTCGGGGGACTACCAAGAGACCCAGTACTTC. It translates to CASSESGDYQETQYF. V usage is TRBV10-1 and J usage is TRBJ2-5, with D maybe TRBD2 (6 bases). The CDR3 consists of 15 residues. The V and J ends lost 0 bases and 0 bases respectively, with 8 bases between them. The germline gives CDR1 WNHNN, CDR2 SYGVQD (reference sequence).

The rearrangement uses TRBV10-1 and TRBJ2-2, with 11 nucleotides matching TRBD2. V lost 8 bases, J lost 7 bases, and 6 bases stayed unmatched. Germline V gene data show CDR1 as WNHNN and CDR2 as SYGVQD (reference sequence). The CDR3 has 14 amino acids. The CDR3 loop reads CASLAGGPFGELFF. For the CDR3, the DNA is TGCGCCAGCTTAGCGGGGGGGCCGTTCGGGGAGCTGTTTTTT.

The V and J genes are TRBV6-5 and TRBJ1-6; D might be TRBD1 (6 bases). CDR1 MNHEY and CDR2 SVGAGI come from the germline V gene. The V end lost 7 bases, the J end lost 2 bases, and 12 bases lay between the germline ends. The CDR3 sequence is 15 residues long. In DNA form, the CDR3 reads TGTGCCAGCACCCTAGGGGGGGCCTATAATTCACCCCTCCACTTT. Its protein is CASTLGGAYNSPLHF.

V usage is TRBV6-2 or TRBV6-3 and J usage is TRBJ2-2; 13 bases are shared with TRBD2. The CDR3 length is 16 residues. Germline V gene lookup returns CDR1 MNHEY and CDR2 SVGEGT. J gave up 6 bases and V 4 bases, and 5 bases lay outside the gene matches. The chain's CDR3 is CASSSRGLAGAGELFF. As DNA, the CDR3 is TGTGCCAGCAGTTCCCGTGGACTAGCGGGAGCCGGGGAGCTGTTTTTT.

This clone was seen a handful of times. The chain is built from TRBV19 and TRBJ2-2, with 7 bases matching TRBD1. The CDR3 runs 13 residues. The V gene end was trimmed by 6 bases and the J gene end by 5 bases; junction bases not matched to a gene: 3. Germline V gene sequence: CDR1 LNHDA, CDR2 SQIVND (reference sequence). CDR3 sequence (DNA): TGTGCCAGTAGAGAGGGGGCAACCGGGGAGCTGTTTTTT. Its protein is CASREGATGELFF.

This clone was seen only once. The V gene is TRBV3-1 (or the pseudogene TRBV3-2), the J gene TRBJ2-5; 8 bases fit TRBD2. The CDR3 consists of 15 residues. V was clipped by 1 base and J by 7 bases; unmatched bases: 8. Germline V gene sequence: CDR1 LGHDT, CDR2 YNNKEL (reference sequence). The CDR3 loop is CASSQGGLALTTQYF. In DNA, the CDR3 is TGTGCCAGCAGCCAAGGAGGACTAGCCTTGACGACCCAGTACTTC.

This CDR3 is CASSINGGTEAFF. In DNA, the CDR3 is TGTGCCAGTAGTATTAACGGGGGCACTGAAGCTTTCTTT. The chain has TRBV19 and TRBJ1-1; a possible D gene is TRBD1 (5 bases). V was shortened by 3 bases and J by 4 bases, with 9 bases between the two germline ends. This CDR3 comprises 13 residues. CDR1 is LNHDA, CDR2 SQIVND, per germline (reference sequence).

This sequence joins TRBV3-1 (or the pseudogene TRBV3-2) and TRBJ1-6, with D unclear. Trimming cost V 0 bases and J 6 bases, with 12 bases left between them. This CDR3 contains 16 residues. Germline CDR1 reads LGHDT; CDR2 reads YNNKEL (reference sequence). CDR3 in amino acids: CASSQDMLGTNSPLHF. As DNA, the CDR3 is TGTGCCAGCAGCCAAGATATGTTAGGAACTAATTCACCCCTCCACTTT.

J is TRBJ2-2 and V is TRBV6-2 or TRBV6-3; perhaps TRBD2 as D (5 bases). V was trimmed by 6 bases and J by 4 bases, leaving 21 bases between them. Per germline, CDR1 MNHEY and CDR2 SVGEGT. The CDR3 is 17 residues long. The CDR3 loop reads CASSTPGSWPFTGELFF. Here the CDR3 DNA reads TGTGCCAGCAGCACCCCGGGGAGCTGGCCTTTCACCGGGGAGCTGTTTTTT.

This sequence joins TRBV4-3 and TRBJ1-5; 8 bases align to TRBD1. Trimming at V came to 2 bases and at J to 4 bases, leaving 4 bases not matched to a gene. The CDR3 is 15 amino acids. Germline CDR1 reads LGHNA; CDR2 reads YSLEER. CDR3 amino acids: CASSQLQGANQPQHF. CDR3 bases: TGCGCCAGCAGCCAACTGCAGGGGGCGAATCAGCCCCAGCATTTT.

CDR3: CASSGQLNTEAFF. CDR3 nucleotides: TGCGCCAGCAGTGGGCAGTTGAACACTGAAGCTTTCTTT. V and J are TRBV10-2 and TRBJ1-1; D is unclear. Germline V lookup: CDR1 WSHSY, CDR2 SAAADI. Trimming shortened V by 4 bases and J by 0 bases, and 6 bases separated the two germline ends. CDR3 length: 13 residues.

Many counts were recorded for this clone. CDR3 amino acids: CAISESKLAPTLAGGRTYNEQFF. In DNA form, the CDR3 reads TGTGCCATCAGTGAGTCGAAGTTGGCCCCGACTCTAGCGGGAGGTCGCACCTACAATGAGCAGTTCTTC. The rearrangement links TRBV10-3 to TRBJ2-1, with 11 positions matching TRBD2. Germline CDR1 reads ENHRY; CDR2 reads SYGVKD. This CDR3 is built from 23 residues. J lost 2 bases, V lost 0 bases, and 21 bases had no gene match.

The chain recombines TRBV5-1 with TRBJ2-7, with 14 bases fitting TRBD2. The V segment lost 0 bases and the J segment 1 base; nucleotides outside the gene matches: 0. Germline V gene sequence: CDR1 SGHRS, CDR2 YFSETQ. This CDR3 is 16 amino acids long. The CDR3 region is CASSLGLAGGSYEQYF. Written as DNA, the CDR3 is TGCGCCAGCAGCTTGGGACTAGCGGGGGGGTCCTACGAGCAGTACTTC.

The chain joins TRBV7-6 to TRBJ2-7, with D uncertain. The V end lost 4 bases, the J end lost 3 bases, and 16 bases lay between the germline ends. The CDR3 totals 15 residues. The germline gives CDR1 SGHVS, CDR2 FNYEAQ. CDR3 sequence reads: CASSSGPGQFYEQYF. In nucleotides, the CDR3 is TGTGCCAGCAGCTCAGGTCCGGGTCAGTTCTACGAGCAGTACTTC.

In this sample, this clone turned up a few times. This chain uses TRBV7-2 with TRBJ2-5; 7 bases align to TRBD2. The V and J ends lost 5 bases and 7 bases, in that order; junction bases with no gene match: 7. This CDR3 spans 13 amino acids. CDR1 and CDR2 (germline): SGHTA, FQGNSA. CDR3 sequence reads: CASSPTSDGTQYF. The CDR3 DNA reads TGTGCCAGCAGCCCAACTAGCGACGGGACCCAGTACTTC. The variable domain in full, with the rest retrieved from reference TRBV7-2 and TRBJ2-5, is GAGVSQSPSNKVTEKGKDVELRCDPISGHTALYWYRQSLGQGLEFLIYFQGNSAPDKSGLPSDRFSAERTGGSVSTLTIQRTQQEDSAVYLCASSPTSDGTQYFGPGTRLLVL.

Remarks on this clone: This CDR3 is also generated by other DNA sequences in the sample. The chain joins TRBV3-1 (or the pseudogene TRBV3-2) to TRBJ2-7; D unclear. V lost 3 bases and J lost 4, with 4 bases in between. The CDR3 has 11 amino acids. The V gene's germline CDR1 is LGHDT and CDR2 YNNKEL (reference sequence). CDR3 residues: CASSHGYEQYF. Written as DNA, the CDR3 is TGTGCCAGCAGCCATGGGTACGAGCAGTACTTC.